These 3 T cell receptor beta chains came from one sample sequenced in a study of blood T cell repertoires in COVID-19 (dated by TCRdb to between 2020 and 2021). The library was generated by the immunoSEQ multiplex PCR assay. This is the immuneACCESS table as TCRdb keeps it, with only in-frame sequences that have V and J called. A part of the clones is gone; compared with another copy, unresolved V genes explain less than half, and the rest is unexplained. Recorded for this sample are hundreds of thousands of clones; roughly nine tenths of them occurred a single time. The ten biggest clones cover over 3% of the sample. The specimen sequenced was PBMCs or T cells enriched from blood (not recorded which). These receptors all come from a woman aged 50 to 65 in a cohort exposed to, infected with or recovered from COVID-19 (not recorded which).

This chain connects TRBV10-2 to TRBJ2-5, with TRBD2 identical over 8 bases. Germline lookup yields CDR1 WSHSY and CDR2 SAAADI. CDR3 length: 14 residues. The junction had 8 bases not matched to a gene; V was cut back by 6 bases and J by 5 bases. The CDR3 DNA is TGCGCCAGCAGCCCGGGGGGGCCTCACGAGACCCAGTACTTC. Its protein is CASSPGGPHETQYF.

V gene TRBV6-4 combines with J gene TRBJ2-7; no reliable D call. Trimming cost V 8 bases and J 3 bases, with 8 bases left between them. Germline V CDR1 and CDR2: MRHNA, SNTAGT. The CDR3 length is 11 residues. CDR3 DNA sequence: TGTGCCAGCGGCAATTGCTACGAGCAGTACTTC. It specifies CASGNCYEQYF.

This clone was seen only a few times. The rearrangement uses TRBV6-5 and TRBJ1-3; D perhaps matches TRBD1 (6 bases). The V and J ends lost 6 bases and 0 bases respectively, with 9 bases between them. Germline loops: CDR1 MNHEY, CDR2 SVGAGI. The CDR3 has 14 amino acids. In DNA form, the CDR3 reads TGTGCCAGCAGAGGGGGTAACTCTGGAAACACCATATATTTT. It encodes CASRGGNSGNTIYF.